This TCR beta chain originates from a study of early T cells in non-severe SARS-CoV-2 infection. Study at large: Chains were not paired, and sequencing was done on bulk RNA from unsorted whole blood. Study-level findings and limits: Database matching using VDJdb favored anti-spike CD8 responses, with private and CD4 specificities left missing.

V was pared by 2 bases and J by 3 bases, with 6 bases of the junction left unmatched. The CDR3 is 16 amino acids. Germline V gives CDR1 SGHDT, CDR2 YYEEEE. Notes on this clonotype: Its antigen is currently unknown.

cDNA molecules, individually, were tagged with unique molecular identifiers. TCRdb independently ran MiXCR on the 5' RACE reads; one entry per CDR3 protein. The sample consists of around 65,000 distinct CDR3 sequences, around 12% of them appearing once. The TCR comes from an adult who was a healthcare worker with PCR-confirmed SARS-CoV-2 infection or an uninfected control (not recorded which). The chain links TRBV5-6 to TRBJ1-1; 11 bases align to TRBD1. The input for sequencing was whole blood, taken at baseline. The CDR3 bases are TGTGCCAGCAGCTTAAGGCGGGACAGGGGGGACACTGAAGCTTTCTTT. Its protein is CASSLRRDRGDTEAFF.